A selection of T cell receptor beta chains follows, all from one sample in a study of OX40 agonist ivuxolimab in advanced cancers. Sequencing used immunoSEQ multiplex PCR; TCRdb keeps in-frame clones, though not all of them. The data show 42,000 or so clones, around 83% seen once. The material sequenced was CD4+ or CD8+ T cells sorted from blood, taken in a trial of the OX40 agonist ivuxolimab. The receptors shown here come from an adult with an advanced solid tumor such as melanoma, head and neck, liver or kidney cancer. The CDR3 runs from the conserved cysteine through the conserved F or W. The D gene is left open where the match is weak. The size field is filled for only some rows; it gives once, few, many or a size class.

j_call	clone_size	v_call	d_call	cdr3_nt	cdr3_aa
TRBJ1-5	few	TRBV2	TRBD1	TGTGCCAGCACTACAGGGGAGGTTCAGCCCCAGCATTTT	CASTTGEVQPQHF
TRBJ2-3	once	TRBV6-6	NA	TGTGCCAGCAGTTACGGACTCCTTCCCCCCGCGGATACGCAGTATTTT	CASSYGLLPPADTQYF
TRBJ1-1	NA	TRBV19	NA	TGTGCCAGTAGTATAAGGGGAGGGGACACTGAAGCTTTCTTT	CASSIRGGDTEAFF
TRBJ2-1	medium-sized	TRBV4-1	NA	TGCGCCAGCCGACCGGAGGGGGCCGGGAATGAGCAGTTCTTC	CASRPEGAGNEQFF
TRBJ1-4	NA	TRBV5-5	TRBD1	TGTGCCAGCAGCTTGGTGACAGGGGAAAAACTGTTTTTT	CASSLVTGEKLFF
TRBJ1-2	NA	TRBV5-1	NA	TGCGCCAGCAGCTTGGATCGGGCAGGAAAGTTGAATGGCTACACCTTC	CASSLDRAGKLNGYTF
TRBJ1-5	NA	TRBV4-3	NA	TGCGCCAGCAGCCAAGAGGCAGGTTATCAGCCCCAGCATTTT	CASSQEAGYQPQHF
TRBJ1-1	NA	TRBV28	NA	TGTGCCAGCAGTTTATCTCTGAACACTGAAGCTTTCTTT	CASSLSLNTEAFF
TRBJ1-6	NA	TRBV11-2	NA	TGTGCCAGCAGCTTAGTCCCAGTAGATAATTCACCCCTCCACTTT	CASSLVPVDNSPLHF
TRBJ2-7	NA	TRBV4-3	NA	TGCGCCAGCAGCCAAGATCTTCTAGATCCCTGGTACGAGCAGTACTTC	CASSQDLLDPWYEQYF
TRBJ1-5	NA	TRBV27	TRBD1	TGTGCCAGCAGCCCTCAGAATCAACGCCGGACAGGCCACAATCAGCCCCAGCATTTT	CASSPQNQRRTGHNQPQHF
TRBJ2-6	once	TRBV6-1	NA	TGTGCCAGCAGTGAAGGAGGGTCTGGGGCCAACGTCCTGACTTTC	CASSEGGSGANVLTF
TRBJ2-2	NA	TRBV9	NA	TGTGCCAGCAGCGTAGTTGGGACACTCAACACCGGGGAGCTGTTTTTT	CASSVVGTLNTGELFF
TRBJ1-2	NA	TRBV28	NA	TGTGCCAGCAGTCCCCGGGCCAGCCTAGCTAACTATGGCCACACCTTC	CASSPRASLANYGHTF
TRBJ2-7	NA	TRBV9	NA	TGTGCCAGCGGGAGTACGCCCTACGAGCAGTACTTC	CASGSTPYEQYF
TRBJ1-5	NA	TRBV5-8	NA	TGTGCCAGCAGCGGGGGTCAGGCACCGATCCGGGGTCAGCCCCAGCATTTT	CASSGGQAPIRGQPQHF
TRBJ1-3	NA	TRBV2	NA	TGTGCCAGCAGTGGGACGACACCGGGACGATCTGGAAACACCATATATTTT	CASSGTTPGRSGNTIYF
TRBJ1-5	NA	TRBV28	NA	TGTGCCAGCAGTACCCTCAGAGCCATCGGGGGGCCCCAGCATTTT	CASSTLRAIGGPQHF
TRBJ1-4	NA	TRBV13	TRBD1	TGTGCCAGCAGCTTAAGCCGGGACAGGGTTCGTGAAAAACTGTTTTTT	CASSLSRDRVREKLFF
TRBJ1-1	NA	TRBV11-2	NA	TGTGCCAGCAGCTTACCCACCCTGGGGCCTTTTGCTGAAGCTTTCTTT	CASSLPTLGPFAEAFF
TRBJ1-1	few	TRBV5-4	NA	TGTGCCAGCAGCTTCCAGGGAGGCACTGAAGCTTTCTTT	CASSFQGGTEAFF
TRBJ1-1	once	TRBV10-3	NA	TGTGCCATCAGGCCGGGACAACAGAACACTGAAGCTTTCTTT	CAIRPGQQNTEAFF
TRBJ1-2	NA	TRBV7-9	NA	TGTGCCAGCAGCTTAGGGGAGAACTATGGCCACACCTTC	CASSLGENYGHTF
TRBJ2-1	many	TRBV28	NA	TGTGCCAGCAGTTTCGGCCAGTCCGCCTACAATGAGCAGTTCTTC	CASSFGQSAYNEQFF
TRBJ2-7	NA	TRBV11-2	TRBD1	TGTGCCAGCACCCTAATAGGGGCCCGGACAGGGGCCTCCTACGAGCAGTACTTC	CASTLIGARTGASYEQYF
TRBJ2-3	NA	TRBV7-7	NA	TGTGCCAGCAGCTTAAGTAGATCTAGCACAGATACGCAGTATTTT	CASSLSRSSTDTQYF
TRBJ2-2	NA	TRBV4-2	NA	TGTGCCAGCAGCCAAGATCTTACCAACACCGGGGAGCTGTTTTTT	CASSQDLTNTGELFF
TRBJ2-7	few	TRBV7-9	TRBD1	TGTGCCAGCAGCACCCTACAGGGGAAGCACTACGAGCAGTACTTC	CASSTLQGKHYEQYF
TRBJ1-6	once	TRBV15	NA	TGTGCCACCAGCAGAGATGGGGCAGGCATCGATTCACCCCTCCACTTT	CATSRDGAGIDSPLHF
TRBJ1-5	NA	TRBV6-6	TRBD1	TGTGCCAGCAGTTACGAAGGGGGCGTGCAGCCCCAGCATTTT	CASSYEGGVQPQHF
TRBJ2-3	NA	TRBV5-6	TRBD1	TGTGCCAGCAGCTTTACAGGGGGCGAAACGCAGTATTTT	CASSFTGGETQYF
TRBJ2-1	few	TRBV9	NA	TGTGCCAGCAGCGTGGGCCTAGGGGACAATGAGCAGTTCTTC	CASSVGLGDNEQFF
TRBJ1-2	NA	TRBV21-1	NA	TGTGCCAGCAGCAAAGAGGCCGGGACAGGGGCAAGCTATGGCTACACCTTC	CASSKEAGTGASYGYTF
TRBJ2-1	NA	TRBV10-2	NA	TGCGCCAGCAGCCCGGGATTCCCCCCCAATGAGCAGTTCTTC	CASSPGFPPNEQFF
TRBJ2-5	NA	TRBV28	NA	TGTGCCAGCAGTTTCGAGGGCCAAGAGACCCAGTACTTC	CASSFEGQETQYF
TRBJ2-4	large	TRBV4-3	NA	TGCGCCAGCAGCCCTTCCTCGGCCAGAAACGACATTCAGTACTTC	CASSPSSARNDIQYF
TRBJ1-6	NA	TRBV5-8	NA	TGTGCCAGCAGCTCAGGGCGCCTCACATATAATTCACCCCTCCACTTT	CASSSGRLTYNSPLHF
TRBJ1-4	NA	TRBV29-1	NA	TGCAGCGCCCTGGGCGAGGATGAAAAACTGTTTTTT	CSALGEDEKLFF
TRBJ1-1	NA	TRBV28	TRBD1	TGTGCCACCGCATTGGCGGTTGAGGGGGCCACTGAAGCTTTCTTT	CATALAVEGATEAFF
TRBJ2-2	NA	TRBV5-1	NA	TGCGCCAGCAGCTTACGGCCCACCGGGGAGCTGTTTTTT	CASSLRPTGELFF
TRBJ2-2	NA	TRBV15	NA	TGTGCCACCAGCCTCTCAGCCGCGGACACCGGGGAGCTGTTTTTT	CATSLSAADTGELFF
TRBJ2-1	medium-sized	TRBV19	TRBD1	TGTGCCAGTAGTAGGGGTTGGGGACAGGGCTACAATGAGCAGTTCTTC	CASSRGWGQGYNEQFF
TRBJ2-5	NA	TRBV11-2	NA	TGTGCCAGCAGCTTCTCGGGCAAAGAGACCCAGTACTTC	CASSFSGKETQYF
TRBJ1-5	NA	TRBV5-6	NA	TGTGCCAGCAGCTCCTCGACACTTCCTAGCAATCAGCCCCAGCATTTT	CASSSSTLPSNQPQHF
TRBJ2-6	few	TRBV29-1	NA	TGCAGCGTTGCGGCGGGGACTGGGGCCAACGTCCTGACTTTC	CSVAAGTGANVLTF
TRBJ1-3	NA	TRBV2	NA	TGTGCCAGCAGTGGACCCTTAGAAGGCTCTGGAAACACCATATATTTT	CASSGPLEGSGNTIYF
TRBJ2-5	NA	TRBV7-6	NA	TGTGCCAGCAGCTTGAACAGGGAAGAGACCCAGTACTTC	CASSLNREETQYF
TRBJ2-1	NA	TRBV9	TRBD1	TGTGCCAGCAGCGTAGCGGGCAGGGGGCGGAATGAGCAGTTCTTC	CASSVAGRGRNEQFF
TRBJ1-6	NA	TRBV28	NA	TGCGCCTGGAGCGGGGGGGTGGGGACACACAATTCACCCCTCCACTTT	CAWSGGVGTHNSPLHF
TRBJ2-5	NA	TRBV27	NA	TGTGCCAGCGGCTTAGTGTTTGGGGTGGAGACCCAGTACTTC	CASGLVFGVETQYF
TRBJ2-5	few	TRBV6-5	NA	TGTGCCAGCAGTTACACCTGGGAGGAAAAAGAGACCCAGTACTTC	CASSYTWEEKETQYF
TRBJ1-4	NA	TRBV15	NA	TGTGCCACCAGTCGGCAGCGCAATGAAAAACTGTTTTTT	CATSRQRNEKLFF
TRBJ1-4	NA	TRBV5-4	NA	TGTGCCAGCAGCCTGTTAGAACAGCATAATGAAAAACTGTTTTTT	CASSLLEQHNEKLFF
TRBJ1-5	few	TRBV28	TRBD1	TGTGCCAGCAGCCATACAGGGGGCATAAGCAATCAGCCCCAGCATTTT	CASSHTGGISNQPQHF
TRBJ1-2	NA	TRBV28	NA	TGTGCCAGCAGTCCCGTTATATATGGCTACACCTTC	CASSPVIYGYTF